Listed here are 26 T cell receptor beta chains from one sample, sequenced in a study of T cells in Graves' hyperthyroidism and ophthalmopathy. RNA transcripts provided the source from which TCR beta CDR3 regions were amplified. The HTBI primer set served for first-round RT-PCR of the TCR CDR3. TCRdb re-called the multiplex PCR reads through MiXCR, storing one row per CDR3 protein. This table has fewer than 700,000 distinct CDR3 sequences, around 15% appearing once. Sequenced input: blood. These receptors all come from a woman aged 25 to 39 with Graves' hyperthyroidism.

Ten or more counts support this clonotype. The V gene is TRBV28, the J gene TRBJ2-6; 9 bases line up with TRBD1. Looked up from germline, CDR1 is MDHEN and CDR2 is SYDVKM. This CDR3 spans 18 amino acids. Trimming removed 6 bases from V and 2 bases from J; junction bases left unmatched: 11. CDR3 nucleotides: TGTGCCAGCAGCCCAGCGGGACAGGGAAAGGCTGGGGCCAACGTCCTGACTTTC. This encodes CASSPAGQGKAGANVLTF.

This chain connects TRBV7-2 to TRBJ2-1; 8 nucleotides agree with TRBD2. The length of the CDR3 is 15 residues. CDR1 and CDR2 (germline): SGHTA, FQGNSA. V lost 2 bases and J lost 7; bases outside the gene matches: 7. Written as DNA, the CDR3 is TGTGCCAGCAGCTTAATGGTGGCTAGCGGGAATGAGCAGTTCTTC. Residues: CASSLMVASGNEQFF.

V and J are TRBV6-1 and TRBJ2-2; 7 nucleotides agree with TRBD2. Germline CDR1 is MNHNS and CDR2 is SASEGT. The CDR3 loop spans 14 amino acids. Trimming took 8 bases from V and 3 from J; bases not matched to a gene: 6. CDR3 bases: TGTGCCAGCGGAGCGGGACTGTACACCGGGGAGCTGTTTTTT. Protein sequence: CASGAGLYTGELFF.

This clonotype was observed many times. The genes are TRBV6-1 and TRBJ2-1; 8 nucleotides line up with TRBD2. The CDR3 runs 14 residues. V was pared by 6 bases and J by 3 bases, with 4 bases of the junction left unmatched. Per the germline V gene, CDR1 is MNHNS and CDR2 is SASEGT. As DNA, the CDR3 is TGTGCCAGCAGCGCGGCGGGGGGCTACAATGAGCAGTTCTTC. Amino acids: CASSAAGGYNEQFF.

Ten or more counts support this clonotype. The rearrangement uses TRBV12-3 or TRBV12-4 and TRBJ2-1; 7 bases map to TRBD2. Trimming cost V 6 bases and J 7 bases; bases outside gene matches: 18. The CDR3 totals 17 residues. CDR3 sequence: CASSPTGLADLSNEQFF. CDR3 bases: TGTGCCAGCAGCCCAACGGGGCTAGCGGACCTTTCTAATGAGCAGTTCTTC.

This clonotype turned up a few times. The V gene is TRBV28, the J gene TRBJ2-2; 12 bases agree with TRBD2. Germline loops: CDR1 MDHEN, CDR2 SYDVKM. This CDR3 region has 16 residues. Losses at the gene ends were 6 bases for V and 2 bases for J; bases not matched to a gene: 4. This chain's CDR3 is CASRDGLAGNTGELFF. CDR3 nucleotides: TGTGCCAGCAGAGACGGACTAGCGGGAAACACCGGGGAGCTGTTTTTT.

Worth noting for this clonotype: A much larger clone differs from this one at a single base, so this may be a read error. The V and J genes are TRBV20-1 and TRBJ1-1; D not certain. Germline CDR1 is DFQATT and CDR2 is SNEGSKA (reference sequence). The CDR3 extends over 11 amino acids. The V end lost 6 bases, the J end lost 10 bases, and 15 bases lay between the germline ends. The CDR3, as DNA: TGCAGTGCGCCTAAGGACTATGGAGCTTTCTTT. Translating gives CSAPKDYGAFF.

Concerning this clonotype itself: A much larger clonotype is one base distant, so this may be a read error. The V call is TRBV28, the J call TRBJ2-5; 7 bases fit TRBD1. Germline V CDR1 and CDR2: MDHEN, SYDVKM. The CDR3 is 14 amino acids. V lost 5 bases, J lost 9 bases, and 12 bases stayed unmatched. This CDR3 is CASSLRQGTGSQYF. The DNA for the CDR3 is TGTGCCAGCAGTCTGCGACAGGGAACGGGGTCCCAGTACTTC.

This clonotype was picked up a small number of times. V and J are TRBV9 and TRBJ2-1; a possible D gene is TRBD2 (6 bases). The CDR3 totals 16 residues. Germline V lookup: CDR1 SGDLS, CDR2 YYNGEE. The V and J ends lost 3 bases and 0 bases respectively, with 13 bases between them. Here the CDR3 reads CASSELAASSYNEQFF. CDR3 nucleotide sequence: TGTGCCAGCAGCGAACTAGCCGCAAGCTCCTACAATGAGCAGTTCTTC.

This clonotype appeared many times. The V and J genes are TRBV7-3 and TRBJ1-4; D is unclear. Trimming took 5 bases from V and 8 from J, leaving 12 bases between them. There are 13 residues in the CDR3. CDR1 is SGHTA and CDR2 is FQGTGA in the germline V gene. CDR3 sequence reads: CASSPQRGEKLFF. The CDR3, as DNA: TGTGCCAGCAGCCCCCAACGTGGGGAAAAACTGTTTTTT.

This clonotype was observed a handful of times. This chain joins TRBV2 and TRBJ2-1; unclear D gene. The CDR3 is made up of 13 amino acids. Deletions cut 4 bases from V and 9 bases from J, with 13 bases between. From germline, CDR1 is SNHLY and CDR2 FYNNEI. The CDR3 protein is CASSGFDLSEQFF. The CDR3 bases are TGTGCCAGCAGTGGCTTTGACCTTAGTGAGCAGTTCTTC.

There are many counts of this clonotype. The rearrangement links TRBV2 to TRBJ1-1, with unresolved D. V was clipped by 0 bases and J by 4 bases, with 18 bases between them. This CDR3 spans 17 amino acids. The V gene's germline CDR1 is SNHLY and CDR2 FYNNEI. CDR3 sequence (DNA): TGTGCCAGCAGTGAAGCAGGGAACGCACTGTTAGGCACTGAAGCTTTCTTT. As protein: CASSEAGNALLGTEAFF.

This clonotype was observed at least ten times. The CDR3 DNA follows: TGCAGTGCTAGTGTTTTCGGCAGGGGCCAAGAGACCCAGTACTTC. This gives the protein CSASVFGRGQETQYF. The V gene is TRBV20-1, the J gene TRBJ2-5; D perhaps matches TRBD1 (6 bases). Germline-derived CDR1 and CDR2 are DFQATT and SNEGSKA (reference sequence). Between the trimmed V and J ends, which lost 3 bases and 1 base, there was a span of 15 bases. The CDR3 sequence is 15 residues long.

Many counts were recorded for this clonotype. This chain connects TRBV7-2 to TRBJ2-7; 7 positions agree with TRBD1. With 1 base clipped from V and 5 bases from J, the junction kept 11 bases outside the gene matches. Germline CDR1 SGHTA, CDR2 FQGNSA. CDR3 length equals 16 residues. The DNA of the CDR3 is TGTGCCAGCAGCTTAGTCCCCTTAGGGGGCCCCCACGAGCAGTACTTC. Translated: CASSLVPLGGPHEQYF. Supplemented by reference TRBV7-2 and TRBJ2-7, the full variable domain reads GAGVSQSPSNKVTEKGKDVELRCDPISGHTALYWYRQSLGQGLEFLIYFQGNSAPDKSGLPSDRFSAERTGGSVSTLTIQRTQQEDSAVYLCASSLVPLGGPHEQYFGPGTRLTVT.

The V gene is TRBV5-1, the J gene TRBJ1-2; 8 positions match TRBD1. Germline CDR1 is SGHRS and CDR2 is YFSETQ. The CDR3 sequence is 16 residues long. J was trimmed by 1 base and V by 5 bases; bases with no gene match: 10. The CDR3 reads CASSYDGTGGNYGYTF. In nucleotides, the CDR3 is TGCGCCAGCAGTTATGACGGGACAGGAGGTAACTATGGCTACACCTTC.

This clonotype was recorded a few times. The V gene is TRBV20-1, the J gene TRBJ2-2; TRBD2 matches 11 bases. The germline CDR1 and CDR2 sequences are DFQATT and SNEGSKA (reference sequence). CDR3 length: 16 amino acids. The J segment lost 2 bases and the V segment lost 5 bases, leaving 7 bases of the junction unmatched. CDR3 residues: CSAPKLAGENTGELFF. CDR3 sequence (DNA): TGCAGTGCTCCCAAACTAGCGGGAGAAAACACCGGGGAGCTGTTTTTT.

This clonotype was counted a few times. The chain uses TRBV20-1 and TRBJ2-3; 7 nucleotides align to TRBD2. CDR1 is DFQATT and CDR2 is SNEGSKA in the germline V gene (reference sequence). Trimming took 5 bases from V and 0 from J; bases not matched to a gene: 11. The CDR3 totals 16 residues. CDR3 residues: CSAPLLTSVSTDTQYF. In DNA, the CDR3 is TGCAGTGCTCCCCTCCTAACTAGCGTAAGCACAGATACGCAGTATTTT.

Note on this clonotype: The germline gene is not matched at one end of the junction; a read error may be the cause. The gene calls are TRBV5-1 and TRBJ2-7, with TRBD2 identical over 12 bases. CDR1 is SGHRS and CDR2 is YFSETQ in the germline V gene. The CDR3 covers 14 residues. The CDR3 spells CASSTGLAGYERYF. The CDR3 nucleotides read TGCGCCAGCAGCACGGGACTAGCGGGCTACGAGCGGTACTTC.

In this sample, this clonotype turned up a few times. The V call is TRBV5-5, the J call TRBJ1-4, with 9 bases that match TRBD1. V trimming: 4 bases; J trimming: 5 bases; junction bases outside the gene matches: 9. Germline V gene sequence: CDR1 SGHKS, CDR2 YYEKEE (reference sequence). CDR3 length: 16 amino acids. This chain's CDR3 is CASSSLDRGRNEKLFF. Written as DNA, the CDR3 is TGTGCCAGCAGCAGCCTAGACAGGGGGAGAAATGAAAAACTGTTTTTT.

This clonotype was recorded at least ten times. The J gene is TRBJ1-2, the V gene TRBV2, with D perhaps TRBD1 (5 bases). V was cut by 4 bases and J by 5 bases, with 26 bases left in between. From germline, CDR1 is SNHLY and CDR2 FYNNEI. CDR3 size: 18 residues. CDR3 DNA sequence: TGTGCCAGCAGTGTCCCACTAAGACGATCAGGGCTTGGGTATGGCTACACCTTC. It encodes CASSVPLRRSGLGYGYTF.

This clonotype was picked up many times. This chain connects TRBV20-1 to TRBJ1-1; the D gene is possibly TRBD1 (6 bases). V lost 5 bases and J 5 bases, leaving 9 bases between the germline ends. CDR1 DFQATT and CDR2 SNEGSKA come from the germline V gene (reference sequence). The CDR3 sequence is 11 residues long. CDR3 sequence: CSASGETEAFF. The CDR3 DNA sequence: TGCAGTGCTTCAGGGGAAACTGAAGCTTTCTTT.

This clonotype appeared a single time. V and J are TRBV5-6 and TRBJ2-4; 8 bases align to TRBD2. Germline trimming cut 0 bases from V and 7 bases from J; bases unmatched to any gene: 6. Germline lookup yields CDR1 SGHDT and CDR2 YYEEEE. CDR3 length: 15 residues. The CDR3 sequence: CASSLVAGRSNIQYF. The CDR3 nucleotides read TGTGCCAGCAGCTTGGTAGCGGGAAGGTCGAACATTCAGTACTTC.

This clonotype was observed many times. The chain has TRBV24-1 and TRBJ2-3; D is uncertain. Trimming took 4 bases from V and 5 from J, leaving 12 bases between them. The CDR3 runs 14 residues. Germline CDR1 KGHDR, CDR2 SFDVKD. The CDR3 sequence: CATSDPRPEDTQYF. In DNA form, the CDR3 reads TGTGCCACCAGTGACCCGAGACCGGAAGATACGCAGTATTTT.

This clonotype was seen only a few times. A read error may produce the germline difference seen at one junction end. This rearrangement joins TRBV20-1 to TRBJ1-1, with D possibly matching TRBD1 (6 bases). The germline V gene encodes CDR1 DFQATT and CDR2 SNEGSKA (reference sequence). This CDR3 has 13 residues. In nucleotides, the CDR3 is TGCAGTGCGTACGGGACACAGAACACTGAAGCTCTCTTT. Amino acid sequence: CSAYGTQNTEALF.

The chain joins TRBV30 to TRBJ2-5; 10 bases are shared with TRBD2. V lost 3 bases, J lost 4 bases, and 2 bases stayed unmatched. CDR1 GTSNPN and CDR2 SVGIG come from the germline V gene (reference sequence). CDR3 length: 13 residues. Here the CDR3 reads CAWSSGRAETQYF. The CDR3 DNA follows: TGTGCCTGGAGCAGCGGGAGGGCAGAGACCCAGTACTTC.

V is TRBV19 and J is TRBJ2-3, with unresolved D. Per the germline V gene, CDR1 is LNHDA and CDR2 is SQIVND (reference sequence). Trimming took 6 bases from V and 5 from J, leaving 9 bases between them. This CDR3 region has 12 residues. The CDR3 reads CASRARVDTQYF. CDR3 bases: TGTGCCAGTAGGGCACGCGTAGATACGCAGTATTTT.